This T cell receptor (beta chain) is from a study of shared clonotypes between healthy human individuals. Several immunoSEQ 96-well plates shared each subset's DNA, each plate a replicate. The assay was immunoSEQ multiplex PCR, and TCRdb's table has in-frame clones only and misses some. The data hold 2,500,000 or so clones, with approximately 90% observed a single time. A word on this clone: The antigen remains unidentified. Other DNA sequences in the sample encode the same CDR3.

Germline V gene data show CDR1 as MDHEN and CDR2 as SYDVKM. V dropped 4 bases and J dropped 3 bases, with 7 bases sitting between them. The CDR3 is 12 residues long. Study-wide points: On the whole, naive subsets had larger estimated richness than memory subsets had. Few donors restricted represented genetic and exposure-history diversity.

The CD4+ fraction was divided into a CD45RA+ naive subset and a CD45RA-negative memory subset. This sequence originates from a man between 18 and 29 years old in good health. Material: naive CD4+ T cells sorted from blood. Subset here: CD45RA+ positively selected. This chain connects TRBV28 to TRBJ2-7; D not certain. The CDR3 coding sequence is TGTGCCAGCAGTTCCCATTTCTACGAGCAGTACTTC. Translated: CASSSHFYEQYF. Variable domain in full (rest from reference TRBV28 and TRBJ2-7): DVKVTQSSRYLVKRTGEKVFLECVQDMDHENMFWYRQDPGLGLRLIYFSYDVKMKEKGDIPEGYSVSREKKERFSLILESASTNQTSMYLCASSSHFYEQYFGPGTRLTVT.